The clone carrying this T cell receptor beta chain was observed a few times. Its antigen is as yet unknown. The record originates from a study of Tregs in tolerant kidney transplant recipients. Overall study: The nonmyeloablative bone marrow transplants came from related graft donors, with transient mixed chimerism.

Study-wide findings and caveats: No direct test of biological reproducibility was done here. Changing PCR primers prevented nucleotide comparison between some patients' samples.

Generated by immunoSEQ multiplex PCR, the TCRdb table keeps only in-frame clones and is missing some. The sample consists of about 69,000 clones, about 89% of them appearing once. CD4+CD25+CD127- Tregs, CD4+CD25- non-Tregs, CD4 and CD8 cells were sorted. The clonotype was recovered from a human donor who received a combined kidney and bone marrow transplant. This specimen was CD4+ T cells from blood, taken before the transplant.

The DNA of the CDR3 is TGCGCCAGCAGCCAAGAAGCAGGGGGTCGGAACACTGAAGCTTTCTTT. Its translation: CASSQEAGGRNTEAFF. The gene calls are TRBV4-1 and TRBJ1-1; 7 bases match TRBD1. V lost 0 bases, J lost 1 base, and 5 bases stayed unmatched. Germline CDR1 and CDR2: MGHRA and YSYEKL. The CDR3 totals 16 residues.